The 13 T cell receptor beta chains listed next were all sequenced from one sample in a study of tumor-infiltrating lymphocytes in primary liver carcinoma. The template, roughly 0.45 ug total RNA, yielded TCR beta cDNA made with a constant-region primer. Slightly modified ARM-PCR served as the procedure for the TCR beta libraries. These libraries came from three rounds of nested multiplex PCR. Investigators reported that the first two PCR rounds, at about 9 cycles each, used TRBV1-TRBV30 forward primers with a C-beta reverse primer. TCRdb analysed the multiplex PCR reads with MiXCR anew, one entry per CDR3 protein. The sample holds about 74,000 distinct CDR3 sequences; roughly two thirds are singletons and the top ten take approximately 30%. Unsorted bulk tissue (roughly 17-33 mg) underwent RNA and DNA co-extraction. The material sequenced was liver tumor tissue from sampling region 4. The subset was: tumor region T4, right-lateral pole. The receptors originated from a man aged 35-49 years with primary liver carcinoma and hepatitis B virus infection.

A note on this clonotype: Relative to the germline gene, one junction end is altered; a read error may explain this. The chain links TRBV12-3 or TRBV12-4 to TRBJ2-4; D is possibly TRBD1 or TRBD2 (6 bases each). This CDR3 comprises 16 residues. Here the CDR3 DNA reads TGTGTCAGCGGGCCCCGGACAGAAATAGCCAAAAACATCCAGTACTTC. Translating gives CVSGPRTEIAKNIQYF.

CDR3 sequence reads: CSPLLDNEQFF. CDR3 DNA: TGCAGCCCCCTACTAGACAATGAGCAGTTCTTC. The chain carries TRBV29-1 and TRBJ2-1, with TRBD2 as a possible D gene (5 bases). Trimming left V 8 bases short and J 5 bases short, with 10 bases between. This CDR3 has 11 residues. The germline V gene has CDR1 SQVTM and CDR2 ANQGSEA.

The J gene is TRBJ2-3, the V gene TRBV11-2; the D call may be TRBD1 or TRBD2 (5 bases each). Germline assignment: CDR1 SGHAT and CDR2 FQNNGV. The CDR3 contains 16 residues. Trimming removed 6 bases from V and 6 bases from J, with 22 bases in between. CDR3 sequence: CASSELRGSSGDTQYF. The CDR3 bases are TGTGCCAGCAGTGAACTCCGGGGCTCATCAGGGGATACGCAGTATTTT.

Worth noting for this clonotype: It is likely a read error, because the conserved phenylalanine at the end of the CDR3 is missing. The chain couples TRBV9 to TRBJ2-2; 12 nucleotides match TRBD1. This CDR3 is built from 17 residues. Germline V gene sequence: CDR1 SGDLS, CDR2 YYNGEE. V lost 2 bases, J lost 7 bases, and 9 bases stayed unmatched. The CDR3 DNA reads as TGTGCCAGCAGCGTGGACCGGGACAGGGGGCTTAACGGGGAGCTGTTTTCT. Translating it yields CASSVDRDRGLNGELFS.

To note about this clonotype: Since a much larger clone is just one base distant, this may be a read error. The chain is built from TRBV19 and TRBJ1-1; D uncertain. The CDR3 covers 13 residues. Germline V lookup: CDR1 LNHDA, CDR2 SQIVND (reference sequence). As DNA, the CDR3 is TGTGCCAATAGTGCCCGACAGAACACTGAAGCTTTCTTT. This gives the protein CANSARQNTEAFF.

CDR3 DNA: TGTGCCTCGAAAGCTAGCACCTACAATGAGCAGTTCTTC. This translates into CASKASTYNEQFF. The chain uses TRBV2 and TRBJ2-1; D is perhaps TRBD2 (5 bases). Germline assignment: CDR1 SNHLY and CDR2 FYNNEI. The CDR3 contains 13 residues. Trimming removed 11 bases from V and 2 bases from J, with 13 bases in between.

A word on this clonotype: A much larger clone differs by one base, so this may be a read error. This chain joins TRBV7-9 and TRBJ1-5; D uncertain. V lost 1 base to trimming and J lost 9 bases, with 7 bases between them. CDR1 SEHNR and CDR2 FQNEAQ come from the germline V gene (reference sequence). The CDR3 loop spans 12 amino acids. For the CDR3, the DNA is TGTGCCAGCAGCTTAGTGGAGGGGCCCCAGCATTTT. Protein product: CASSLVEGPQHF.

A remark on this clonotype: A read error may account for a junction end that differs from germline. The rearrangement links TRBV10-3 to TRBJ2-2; D is perhaps TRBD1 or TRBD2 (6 bases each). Per the germline V gene, CDR1 is ENHRY and CDR2 is SYGVKD. The CDR3 is 14 amino acids. The CDR3: CAISDSGGAGGLFF. CDR3 DNA sequence: TGTGCTATCAGTGATAGCGGAGGAGCCGGGGGCCTGTTTTTT.

As for this clonotype: The junction does not match germline at one end; this may be a read error. The rearrangement uses TRBV19 and TRBJ2-5; 9 nucleotides line up with TRBD2. This CDR3 spans 20 amino acids. Looked up from germline, CDR1 is LNHDA and CDR2 is SQIVND (reference sequence). CDR3 nucleotides: TGTGCCTGTAGTAAGAGAGGGTTTGGATTAGCGGGAGTTTTGAGAGAGACCCAGTACTTC. It yields the protein CACSKRGFGLAGVLRETQYF.

The chain joins TRBV14 to TRBJ1-1; no reliable D call. The CDR3 spans 12 residues. Germline V gives CDR1 SGHDN, CDR2 FVKESK. CDR3 amino acids: CANSPRNTEAFF. The CDR3 nucleotides are TGTGCTAACAGCCCCCGGAACACTGAAGCTTTCTTT.

In regard to this clonotype: Here the CDR3 omits its conserved ending phenylalanine or tryptophan, so a read error is the likely source. V and J are TRBV11-2 and TRBJ2-1, with 7 bases identical to TRBD2. From germline, CDR1 is SGHAT and CDR2 FQNNGV. CDR3 length: 17 residues. The DNA of the CDR3 is TGTGCCAGCAGCCCCCCCGCGGGAGCAGGCTCCTACAACGAGCAGTTCCTC. It encodes CASSPPAGAGSYNEQFL.

In the case of this clonotype: A read error may produce the germline difference seen at one junction end. The chain is built from TRBV28 and TRBJ1-1; D is ambiguous. CDR1 and CDR2 (germline): MDHEN, SYDVKM. The CDR3 runs 15 residues. The CDR3 loop is CASSSQPGLNAEAFF. The CDR3 DNA is TGTGCCAGCAGCTCTCAACCGGGATTGAACGCTGAAGCTTTCTTT. Full variable domain (remainder filled in from reference TRBV28 and TRBJ1-1): DVKVTQSSRYLVKRTGEKVFLECVQDMDHENMFWYRQDPGLGLRLIYFSYDVKMKEKGDIPEGYSVSREKKERFSLILESASTNQTSMYLCASSSQPGLNAEAFFGQGTRLTVV.

Note on this clonotype: A clone one base away is much larger, so this may be a read error. The conserved phenylalanine or tryptophan is not found at the CDR3 terminus, so this likely reflects a read error. J is TRBJ2-1 and V is TRBV7-3; 10 nucleotides agree with TRBD1. V was pared by 6 bases and J by 4 bases, with 6 bases of the junction left unmatched. CDR3 length: 15 amino acids. The germline V gene has CDR1 SGHTA and CDR2 FQGTGA. The CDR3 sequence: CASSWTGGGYNEQFL. CDR3 nucleotide sequence: TGTGCCAGCAGTTGGACAGGGGGAGGGTACAATGAGCAGTTCCTC.